This T cell receptor (beta chain) is drawn from a study of T cell repertoires in cytomegalovirus infection. Whole-study findings and limits: Carriers of CMV and the relevant HLA type were discriminated by public TCR beta frequency.

This clonotype was observed at least ten times. Its antigen remains unidentified. The CDR3 contains 13 residues. Germline CDR1 is SGHDN and CDR2 is FVKESK. With V trimmed by 3 bases and J by 5 bases, 1 base remained unmatched. TCRdb redid the calling of the reads with MiXCR, one entry per CDR3 protein. The sample includes about 250,000 distinct CDR3 sequences, more than 9% of them seen just once. Sequencing was carried out using PBMCs. This TCR was recovered from a human donor in good health (CMV status not recorded). Some clones in this sample may be carry-over from other donors' samples. The chain employs TRBV14 and TRBJ2-4, with TRBD2 identical over 7 bases. Written as DNA, the CDR3 is TGTGCCAGCAGCCAGGGAGGGCAAAACATTCAGTACTTC. This sequence encodes CASSQGGQNIQYF.